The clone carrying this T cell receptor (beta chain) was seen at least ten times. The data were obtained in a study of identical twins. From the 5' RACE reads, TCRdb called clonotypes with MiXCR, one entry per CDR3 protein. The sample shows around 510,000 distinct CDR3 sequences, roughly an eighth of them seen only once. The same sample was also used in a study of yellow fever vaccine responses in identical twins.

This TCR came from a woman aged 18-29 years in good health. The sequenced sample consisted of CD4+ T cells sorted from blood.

The CDR3 region has the DNA TGCAGTGCTCCTCCGCAGCCTAGCGGGAGCAGTGAGCAGTTCTTC. Translation: CSAPPQPSGSSEQFF. The rearrangement links TRBV20-1 to TRBJ2-1; TRBD2 matches at 10 bases. From germline, CDR1 is DFQATT and CDR2 SNEGSKA (reference sequence). The CDR3 spans 15 residues. Trimming removed 5 bases from V and 9 bases from J; junction bases left unmatched: 13.